This TCR beta chain was documented in a study of blood T cells in healthy people across ages. Study-level findings and limits: A strong correlation was seen between TCR beta diversity and naive T cell percentage. More naive CD4+ cells and higher diversity marked long-lived donors relative to aged donors.

Sample-barcoded 5' priming and a J-beta primer mix drove a second PCR of 7 to 11 cycles. Each of the cDNA molecules was tagged by a template-switch adaptor with 12 random nucleotides. TCRdb reprocessed the 5' RACE reads with MiXCR, giving one entry per CDR3 protein. The table lists 700,000 to 900,000 distinct CDR3 sequences, 50% to 65% of them singletons. This clonotype appeared a few times. Its specificity is unknown. Unmatched junction bases numbered 4, after V lost 5 bases and J lost 3 bases. Germline V gene data show CDR1 as SGHRS and CDR2 as YFSETQ. This CDR3 spans 14 amino acids. Healthy Russian Caucasian donors spanned ages roughly 6 to 100 years.

The receptor was isolated from a man older than 75 in good health. Sequencing used blood. The V call is TRBV5-1, the J call TRBJ2-7; 11 nucleotides align to TRBD2. CDR3 in amino acids: CASRPGLADYEQYF. The CDR3 DNA follows: TGCGCCAGCAGACCGGGACTAGCGGACTACGAGCAGTACTTC.